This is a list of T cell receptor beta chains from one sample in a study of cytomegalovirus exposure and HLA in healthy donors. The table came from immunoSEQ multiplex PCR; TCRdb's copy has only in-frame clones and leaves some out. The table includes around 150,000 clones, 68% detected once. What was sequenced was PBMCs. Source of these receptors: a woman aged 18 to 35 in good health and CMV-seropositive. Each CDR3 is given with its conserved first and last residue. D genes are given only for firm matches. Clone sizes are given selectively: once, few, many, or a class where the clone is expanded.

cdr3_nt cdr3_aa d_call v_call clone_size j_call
TGTGCCAGCAGTCTGAGGGATAGCAATCAGCCCCAGCATTTT CASSLRDSNQPQHF . TRBV25-1 once TRBJ1-5
TGCAGCGTTGAAAGGGGGCTTGGAAACACCATATATTTT CSVERGLGNTIYF TRBD1 TRBV29-1 . TRBJ1-3
TGTGCCACCCACGGGGGGTACCCATTATATACGCAGTATTTT CATHGGYPLYTQYF TRBD2 TRBV2 . TRBJ2-3
TGTGCCAGCAGTGCAGTGAACACTGAAGCTTTCTTT CASSAVNTEAFF . TRBV28 . TRBJ1-1
TGTGCCAGCAGTACAGGGGTTGGGGCCAACGTCCTGACTTTC CASSTGVGANVLTF TRBD1 TRBV27 . TRBJ2-6
TGTGCCAGCAGTTCGGGACTAGCGGGGTCCTCGGAGACCCAGTACTTC CASSSGLAGSSETQYF TRBD2 TRBV27 . TRBJ2-5
TGTGCCAGCACCCTTCACGGAGAGGTCCGCGACGGGGAGCTGTTTTTT CASTLHGEVRDGELFF . TRBV7-6 . TRBJ2-2
TGCAGCGTCTGGACAGGGGCGAACTATGGCTACACCTTC CSVWTGANYGYTF TRBD1 TRBV29-1 . TRBJ1-2
TGTGCCACCACCGGGACAGGGGCTATGAACACTGAAGCTTTCTTT CATTGTGAMNTEAFF TRBD1 TRBV27 . TRBJ1-1
TGCGCCACCCAAAGGGGCAATGAGCAGTTCTTC CATQRGNEQFF . TRBV5-1 . TRBJ2-1
TGCGCCAGCAGCTTCTCGGCAGGGGGCAACGAGCAGTACTTC CASSFSAGGNEQYF TRBD1 TRBV5-1 . TRBJ2-7
TGCGCCAGCAGCCAACAGACAGGGGCCAACTATGGCTACACCTTC CASSQQTGANYGYTF TRBD1 TRBV4-3 . TRBJ1-2
TGTGCCAGTAGTTATGACAGATATGGCTACACCTTC CASSYDRYGYTF . TRBV19 . TRBJ1-2
TGTGCCTGGAGTGTACGAGGAGACGGGGAGCTGTTTTTT CAWSVRGDGELFF . TRBV30 few TRBJ2-2
TGTGCCAGCAGCTTTGGACAGGGTATTGGCGAGCAGTTCTTC CASSFGQGIGEQFF TRBD1 TRBV7-9 few TRBJ2-1
TGTGCCAGCAGGACGACAGGGAACACTGAAGCTTTCTTT CASRTTGNTEAFF . TRBV7-8 once TRBJ1-1
TGCAGCGTTGAAGGTACAGGGACCGCGAACACCGGGGAGCTGCTTTTT CSVEGTGTANTGELLF . TRBV29-1 . TRBJ2-2
TGTGCCAGCAGCTTTTTCCGAATCACTAGCACAGATACGCAGTATTTT CASSFFRITSTDTQYF . TRBV5-6 . TRBJ2-3
TGCAGCGTTGAGGGGACAGCCTACGAGCAGTACTTC CSVEGTAYEQYF TRBD1 TRBV29-1 few TRBJ2-7
TGTGCCAGCAGGAACGCGAGGGAAACACGCTATGGCTACACCTTC CASRNARETRYGYTF . TRBV27 . TRBJ1-2
TGTGCCAGCAGTAAACAGGGGGAGACCCAGTACTTC CASSKQGETQYF TRBD1 TRBV6-6 once TRBJ2-5
TGCAGCGTTGAATACCGGACAGCACCAACGGGGCATGGCTACACCTTC CSVEYRTAPTGHGYTF . TRBV29-1 . TRBJ1-2
TGTGCCACCCAAGATGGGGCGGGGGGGCACAATGAGCAGTTCTTC CATQDGAGGHNEQFF TRBD2 TRBV19 . TRBJ2-1
TGTGCCAGCTACCGGGACAGGGTGGTTTATGGCTACACCTTC CASYRDRVVYGYTF TRBD1 TRBV6-6 few TRBJ1-2
TGTGCTAGCAGCTTAGCGTTTCGGGAGACCCAGTACTTC CASSLAFRETQYF . TRBV7-7 . TRBJ2-5
TGTGCCAGCAGCCGAGGGGAGGCGCCGAACACTGAAGCTTTCTTT CASSRGEAPNTEAFF . TRBV5-6 . TRBJ1-1
TGTGCCTGGAGTGCCGGGACAGGGAACTACGAGCAGTACTTC CAWSAGTGNYEQYF TRBD1 TRBV30 . TRBJ2-7